The entry below describes one TCR beta chain. The antigen is unknown. These data belong to a study of human T cells and chemical hapten exposure. Looking at the study overall: The study sensitized with 2% DPC on a roughly 2 cm by roughly 2 cm patch of upper inner arm skin. The patients were mostly female; they had alopecia areata, totalis or universalis.

Points from the study as a whole: TCRs exceeding 1 in 1000 frequency stayed unchanged with DPC sensitization.

Individual cDNA molecules each carried unique molecular identifiers attached by the library. TCRdb re-derived calls from the RACE reads in MiXCR, one entry per CDR3 protein. The sample carries roughly 50,000 distinct CDR3 sequences, roughly 11% recorded once. Regarding time point: patch test 1, 2 weeks after DPC sensitization. Treatment reported: therapeutic diphenylcyclopropenone sensitization with weekly scalp DPC. Before extraction, the whole blood was not fractionated, and total RNA was taken from it. Germline lookup yields CDR1 MDHEN and CDR2 SYDVKM. J was trimmed by 5 bases and V by 6 bases; bases with no gene match: 6. CDR3 size: 15 residues.

The source material was whole blood, sampled in connection with sensitization to the hapten diphenylcyclopropenone (DPC). This rearrangement joins TRBV28 to TRBJ2-3; 12 bases match TRBD2. The sequence derives from a woman between 40 and 55 years old with alopecia areata. Some clones in this sample may be carry-over from other donors' samples. The CDR3 loop reads CASSGGLAGRDTQYF. CDR3 DNA sequence: TGTGCCAGCAGCGGAGGACTAGCGGGACGAGATACGCAGTATTTT.